The present TCR beta chain was sequenced within a study of blood T cell repertoires in COVID-19. Background on the study: Sites in the United States, Italy and Spain provided acute and convalescent COVID-19 samples. T cells, B-cell-depleted T cells, or PBMCs provided the cDNA or gDNA that served as material.

Original methodology: How many nucleated cells were present was estimated from reference gene primer amplification. Libraries were prepared by immunoSEQ multiplex PCR; TCRdb keeps only in-frame clonotypes and omits some of them. That table gives V, J and clone size, and the DNA gave D and trimming. The table lists roughly 100,000 clones, 80% to 90% of them singletons. The CDR3 runs to 12 residues. V was cut by 1 base and J by 0 bases, with 3 bases left in between. The V gene's germline CDR1 is GTSNPN and CDR2 SVGIG (reference sequence). The genes are TRBV30 and TRBJ1-1, with D unclear. The sequenced sample was peripheral blood. This clonotype originated in a man aged 40-49 years with active or convalescent COVID-19. CDR3 coding DNA: TGTGCCTGGAGTGAGCTGAACACTGAAGCTTTCTTT. It specifies CAWSELNTEAFF.